This is a list of T cell receptor beta chains from one sample in a study of blood T cell repertoires in COVID-19. TCRdb keeps only in-frame clones here, not all; method: immunoSEQ multiplex PCR. Of about 140,000 clones in the sample, over 70% were seen once. Source material: peripheral blood. The receptors here all came from a man in his sixties with active or convalescent COVID-19. Each CDR3 is given with its conserved first and last residue. A D gene is named only where the DNA matches it firmly. Clone size is not always given. Where it is, it says once, few, many or a class for expanded clones.

TRBV27	.	.	TRBJ2-5	TGTGCCAGCAGCCCCCCAGAACAAGAGACCCAGTACTTC	CASSPPEQETQYF
TRBV30	TRBD1	few	TRBJ1-6	TGTGCCTGCCCCGGGACAGGGGGCAGAAATTCACCCCTCCACTTT	CACPGTGGRNSPLHF
TRBV5-5	.	.	TRBJ2-7	TGTGCCAGCAGCTTGGATGGAGGGAGCTCCTACGAGCAGTACTTC	CASSLDGGSSYEQYF
TRBV5-6	.	once	TRBJ1-3	TGTGCCAGCAGCTTTAGCTACACAAATGGAAACACCATATATTTT	CASSFSYTNGNTIYF
TRBV27	TRBD2	once	TRBJ2-1	TGTGCCAGCAGTTTATTAGGGACTAGCGGGGTCAGCTCCTACAATGAGCAGTTCTTC	CASSLLGTSGVSSYNEQFF
TRBV7-9	.	.	TRBJ1-5	TGTGCCAGCAGCTTATCAGGGATCCATCAGCCCCAGCATTTT	CASSLSGIHQPQHF
TRBV25-1	TRBD1	.	TRBJ2-5	TGTGCCAGCACCCAGTGGCCCCGGACAGGGAAAGAGACCCAGTACTTC	CASTQWPRTGKETQYF
TRBV19	TRBD1	medium-sized	TRBJ1-5	TGTGCCAGTAGTGGCCTCAGGGGGGCACAGCCCCAGCATTTT	CASSGLRGAQPQHF
TRBV15	.	.	TRBJ2-3	TGTGCCACCAGCAGAGATCTGAGAGATACGCAGTATTTT	CATSRDLRDTQYF
TRBV27	TRBD2	.	TRBJ2-1	TGTGCCAGCCGGGAACTAGCGTCGGTCAATGAGCAGTTCTTC	CASRELASVNEQFF
TRBV6-5	.	.	TRBJ2-4	TGTGCCGTCAGGGTGTCGGCCAAAAACATTCAGTACTTC	CAVRVSAKNIQYF
TRBV5-4	TRBD1	.	TRBJ1-5	TGTGCCAGCAGTTCCGACAGGGGCACCAATCAGCCCCAGCATTTT	CASSSDRGTNQPQHF
TRBV7-2	TRBD1	once	TRBJ1-1	TGTGCCAGCAAACGGACAGGGTTGATGAACACTGAAGCTTTCTTT	CASKRTGLMNTEAFF
TRBV24-1	TRBD1	.	TRBJ2-1	TGTGCCACCGGACAGGTCTCTAACAATGAGCAGTTCTTC	CATGQVSNNEQFF
TRBV2	.	.	TRBJ1-2	TGTGCCAGCAGTGCACAGGGCACCTATGGCTACACCTTC	CASSAQGTYGYTF